The 20 T cell receptor beta chains presented below share a single source sample, sequenced in a study of OX40 agonist ivuxolimab in advanced cancers. Repertoires were generated with immunoSEQ multiplex PCR, while TCRdb's copy carries only in-frame clones and drops some. The sample lists approximately 90,000 clones, roughly 84% occurring once. The source material was CD4+ or CD8+ T cells sorted from blood, sampled in a trial of the OX40 agonist ivuxolimab. These receptors were obtained from an adult with an advanced solid tumor such as melanoma, head and neck, liver or kidney cancer.

The chain carries TRBV14 and TRBJ1-2; 11 bases match TRBD1. Germline CDR1 and CDR2: SGHDN and FVKESK. This CDR3 has 16 amino acids. The trim removed 0 bases at V and 6 bases at J, leaving 6 bases unmatched. The CDR3 sequence is CASSQDWTGGGHGYTF. Here the CDR3 DNA reads TGTGCCAGCAGCCAAGATTGGACAGGGGGCGGCCATGGCTACACCTTC.

This clone turned up a few times. The rearrangement uses TRBV5-1 and TRBJ2-5; 8 bases are a match to TRBD2. Looked up from germline, CDR1 is SGHRS and CDR2 is YFSETQ. V was clipped by 1 base and J by 5 bases; unmatched bases: 10. This CDR3 has 16 residues. Written as DNA, the CDR3 is TGCGCCAGCAGCTTGACGGGCCGAGCGGGGGTTGAGACCCAGTACTTC. As protein: CASSLTGRAGVETQYF.

J is TRBJ2-3 and V is TRBV11-3; D gene ambiguous. Per germline, CDR1 SGHNT and CDR2 YENEEA. CDR3 size: 13 residues. The V and J ends lost 0 bases and 7 bases respectively, with 8 bases between them. CDR3 protein: CASSLDQANTQYF. The CDR3 bases are TGTGCCAGCAGCTTAGATCAGGCAAATACGCAGTATTTT.

The chain is built from TRBV11-2 and TRBJ2-7, with 8 nucleotides matching TRBD1. V was clipped by 3 bases and J by 2 bases; unmatched bases: 15. This CDR3 is 18 amino acids long. Germline-derived CDR1 and CDR2 are SGHAT and FQNNGV. Written as DNA, the CDR3 is TGTGCCAGCAGCTTCGCACTCGGGCTGGGACAGGTACCCTACGAGCAGTACTTC. Translated: CASSFALGLGQVPYEQYF.

This chain joins TRBV4-1 and TRBJ1-2, with a possible D match to TRBD1 (5 bases). The CDR3 covers 19 residues. The germline CDR1 and CDR2 sequences are MGHRA and YSYEKL. V was pared by 0 bases and J by 2 bases, with 22 bases between. DNA of the CDR3: TGCGCCAGCAGCCAAGATGCCTTCAGCTTGGGGGTGGGGAACTATGGCTACACCTTC. This encodes CASSQDAFSLGVGNYGYTF.

The chain couples TRBV29-1 to TRBJ2-1; perhaps TRBD1 as D (5 bases). Germline V gives CDR1 SQVTM, CDR2 ANQGSEA. The CDR3 sequence is 11 residues long. The V and J ends lost 5 bases and 6 bases respectively, with 8 bases between them. The CDR3 loop is CSVRTSNEQFF. CDR3 DNA sequence: TGCAGCGTTAGGACATCCAATGAGCAGTTCTTC.

This chain connects TRBV29-1 to TRBJ2-7; the D gene is possibly TRBD2 (5 bases). The germline CDR1 and CDR2 sequences are SQVTM and ANQGSEA. This CDR3 is built from 12 residues. With 5 bases removed from V and 2 bases from J, the gap between germline ends came to 10 bases. In DNA form, the CDR3 reads TGCAGCGTTACCGGGGAGACCTACGAGCAGTACTTC. Its protein product is CSVTGETYEQYF.

The chain couples TRBV6-1 to TRBJ2-5; TRBD2 aligns across 11 bases. The germline V gene has CDR1 MNHNS and CDR2 SASEGT. V lost 2 bases, J lost 6 bases, and 5 bases stayed unmatched. The CDR3 is made up of 15 amino acids. The CDR3 spells CASSEMLAGGKTQYF. The CDR3 nucleotides are TGTGCCAGCAGTGAAATGCTAGCGGGGGGTAAGACCCAGTACTTC.

CDR3 in DNA: TGTGCTAGTGGTTTTCAGCAGGGGTGGGGAGATACGCAGTATTTT. It translates to CASGFQQGWGDTQYF. The chain joins TRBV12-5 to TRBJ2-3; perhaps TRBD1 as D (6 bases). The CDR3 covers 15 residues. V was cut by 3 bases and J by 5 bases, with 15 bases left in between. CDR1 LGHNT and CDR2 FRNRAP come from the germline V gene.

The rearrangement uses TRBV11-2 and TRBJ2-1; no clear D. Between the trimmed V and J ends, which lost 5 bases and 4 bases, there was a span of 9 bases. Looked up from germline, CDR1 is SGHAT and CDR2 is FQNNGV. The CDR3 consists of 13 residues. The CDR3 region is CASSPRPYNEQFF. The CDR3 region has the DNA TGTGCCAGCAGCCCTCGGCCTTACAATGAGCAGTTCTTC.

The chain couples TRBV5-6 to TRBJ1-1; no reliable D call. From germline, CDR1 is SGHDT and CDR2 YYEEEE. This CDR3 spans 11 amino acids. V was cut by 0 bases and J by 12 bases, with 9 bases left in between. The CDR3 loop reads CASSLDSQSFF. DNA of the CDR3: TGTGCCAGCAGCTTGGACAGCCAGTCTTTCTTT.

This chain connects TRBV5-8 to TRBJ2-5; D possibly uses TRBD1 or TRBD2 (5 bases each). Per germline, CDR1 SGHTS and CDR2 YDEGEE. V lost 2 bases, J lost 5 bases, and 16 bases lay in between. This CDR3 is 15 amino acids long. In DNA form, the CDR3 reads TGTGCCAGCAGCTTCTTTGCCGGGGCGGCGGAGACCCAGTACTTC. Protein product: CASSFFAGAAETQYF.

The genes are TRBV6-1 and TRBJ2-5; 8 nucleotides agree with TRBD1. Germline CDR1 and CDR2: MNHNS and SASEGT. V lost 0 bases, J lost 3 bases, and 6 bases stayed unmatched. The CDR3 has 16 amino acids. CDR3 loop: CASSEAQTGVEETQYF. The CDR3 nucleotides are TGTGCCAGCAGTGAAGCTCAGACAGGGGTGGAAGAGACCCAGTACTTC.

This sequence joins TRBV6-6 and TRBJ2-5, with a possible D match to TRBD1 (5 bases). From germline, CDR1 is MNHNY and CDR2 SVGAGI (reference sequence). Trimming cost V 6 bases and J 0 bases, with 11 bases left between them. The CDR3 totals 14 residues. CDR3 amino acids: CASRRDSNQETQYF. The CDR3 DNA follows: TGTGCCAGCAGAAGAGACAGCAACCAAGAGACCCAGTACTTC.

Points on this clone: Within the sample, other DNA sequences also encode this same CDR3. The genes are TRBV2 and TRBJ2-5; TRBD2 matches 7 bases. CDR1 SNHLY and CDR2 FYNNEI come from the germline V gene. The length of the CDR3 is 14 residues. The trim removed 1 base at V and 5 bases at J, leaving 4 bases unmatched. CDR3 residues: CASSEGGGGETQYF. CDR3 coding DNA: TGTGCCAGCAGTGAAGGGGGGGGAGGGGAGACCCAGTACTTC. The full variable domain, in which reference TRBV2 and TRBJ2-5 provide the parts outside the CDR3, is EPEVTQTPSHQVTQMGQEVILRCVPISNHLYFYWYRQILGQKVEFLVSFYNNEISEKSEIFDDQFSVERPDGSNFTLKIRSTKLEDSAMYFCASSEGGGGETQYFGPGTRLLVL.

The chain uses TRBV12-5 and TRBJ1-5; a possible D gene is TRBD1 (6 bases). The V gene's germline CDR1 is LGHNT and CDR2 FRNRAP. V gave up 7 bases and J gave up 2 bases, with 12 bases separating them. CDR3 length equals 14 residues. Here the CDR3 DNA reads TGTGCTAGTGCCCTACAGGGTGGCAATCAGCCCCAGCATTTT. This encodes CASALQGGNQPQHF.

The J gene is TRBJ1-1, the V gene TRBV19; TRBD1 matches 8 bases. V gave up 5 bases and J gave up 6 bases; unmatched junction bases: 17. The CDR3 extends over 17 amino acids. The germline V gene encodes CDR1 LNHDA and CDR2 SQIVND (reference sequence). The CDR3 DNA reads as TGTGCCAGTAGTTCTACCAGGACAGGGCGATATGGGTCTGAAGCTTTCTTT. Translating it yields CASSSTRTGRYGSEAFF.

This chain joins TRBV5-4 and TRBJ2-1; the match to TRBD1 covers 9 bases. Germline assignment: CDR1 SGHNT and CDR2 YYREEE (reference sequence). This CDR3 comprises 15 residues. The V segment lost 5 bases and the J segment 4 bases; nucleotides outside the gene matches: 7. CDR3 DNA: TGTGCCAGCAGATCTACAGGGGGCAGGTACAATGAGCAGTTCTTC. Its protein is CASRSTGGRYNEQFF.

This chain joins TRBV6-6 and TRBJ1-3; 9 bases agree with TRBD1. Germline CDR1 reads MNHNY; CDR2 reads SVGAGI (reference sequence). The CDR3 totals 13 residues. J lost 8 bases, V lost 8 bases, and 7 bases had no gene match. CDR3 DNA sequence: TGTGCCAGCTCCTTGGACAGGGGACACACCATATATTTT. Translation gives CASSLDRGHTIYF.

J is TRBJ1-5 and V is TRBV4-3, with D unresolved. Germline CDR1 is LGHNA and CDR2 is YSLEER. The CDR3 runs to 13 residues. Trimming pared 0 bases from V and 5 bases from J, leaving 5 bases between. The CDR3, as DNA: TGCGCCAGCAGCCAAGATCAGTATCAGCCCCAGCATTTT. Protein sequence: CASSQDQYQPQHF.